This TCR beta chain was obtained from a study of T cells in localized non-small cell lung cancer. CDR3 length: 13 amino acids. Trimming took off 1 base at V and 2 bases at J, with 6 bases between the two ends. The germline CDR1 and CDR2 sequences are SGHRS and YFSETQ. Measured with immunoSEQ multiplex PCR; TCRdb has only the in-frame clones, and not every one. This sample has about 76,000 clones, with roughly 84% found just once. Comments on this clone: What it binds is not known.

Study conclusions and caveats: Prolonged overall survival went with higher T cell density in the blood. Adjacent lung tissue had a median roughly 52 of the top 100 clones found in the tumor. Heterogeneity stays possible, as sequencing covered only one tumor region.

This receptor was taken from a female donor at least 60 years old with stage I lung adenocarcinoma. Specimen: peripheral blood, collected before any cancer treatment. This sequence joins TRBV5-1 and TRBJ1-2; D unclear. The CDR3 DNA follows: TGCGCCAGCAGCTTGTCAGAGAACTATGGCTACACCTTC. This translates into CASSLSENYGYTF.